This TCR beta chain was sequenced in a study of cytomegalovirus exposure and HLA in healthy donors. PCR was performed using 60 Vbeta and 13 Jbeta primers. Here immunoSEQ multiplex PCR was the method, and the copy in TCRdb shows in-frame clones only, minus some. Its listing shows 130,000 or so clones. CDR1 and CDR2 (germline): MGHRA, YSYEKL. CDR3 length equals 15 residues. Trimming cost V 0 bases and J 3 bases, with 10 bases left between them. This clonotype was sampled from a woman under 30 in good health and CMV-seronegative. This chain connects TRBV4-1 to TRBJ2-3; possibly TRBD2 for D (5 bases). Material for sequencing was PBMCs. CDR3 protein: CASSQEGARTDTQYF. The CDR3 region has the DNA TGCGCCAGCAGCCAAGAGGGAGCGAGGACAGATACGCAGTATTTT.